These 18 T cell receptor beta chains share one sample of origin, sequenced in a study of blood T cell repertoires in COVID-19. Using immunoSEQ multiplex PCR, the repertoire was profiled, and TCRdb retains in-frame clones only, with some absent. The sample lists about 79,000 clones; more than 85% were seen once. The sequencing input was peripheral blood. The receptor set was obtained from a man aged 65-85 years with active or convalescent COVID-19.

The CDR3 loop is CASSYGAVGQGKPHIQYF. CDR3 DNA: TGTGCCAGCAGCTACGGAGCGGTCGGACAGGGGAAACCTCACATTCAGTACTTC. The chain is built from TRBV14 and TRBJ2-4, with TRBD1 matching 9 bases. Germline CDR1 is SGHDN and CDR2 is FVKESK. With V trimmed by 5 bases and J by 8 bases, 19 bases remained unmatched. The CDR3 length is 18 residues.

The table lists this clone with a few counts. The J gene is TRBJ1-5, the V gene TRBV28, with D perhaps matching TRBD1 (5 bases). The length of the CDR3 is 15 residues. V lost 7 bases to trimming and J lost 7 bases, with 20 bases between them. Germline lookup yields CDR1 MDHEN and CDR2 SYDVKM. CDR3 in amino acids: CASTSGSQGGQPQHF. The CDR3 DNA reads TGTGCCAGCACCTCAGGGTCTCAGGGCGGACAGCCCCAGCATTTT. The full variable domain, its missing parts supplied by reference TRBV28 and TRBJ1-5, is DVKVTQSSRYLVKRTGEKVFLECVQDMDHENMFWYRQDPGLGLRLIYFSYDVKMKEKGDIPEGYSVSREKKERFSLILESASTNQTSMYLCASTSGSQGGQPQHFGDGTRLSIL.

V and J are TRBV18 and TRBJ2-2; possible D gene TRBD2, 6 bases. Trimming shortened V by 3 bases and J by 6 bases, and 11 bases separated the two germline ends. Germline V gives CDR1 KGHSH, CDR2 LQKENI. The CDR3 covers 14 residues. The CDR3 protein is CASSPWGGPGELFF. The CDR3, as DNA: TGTGCCAGCTCACCTTGGGGAGGCCCCGGGGAGCTGTTTTTT.

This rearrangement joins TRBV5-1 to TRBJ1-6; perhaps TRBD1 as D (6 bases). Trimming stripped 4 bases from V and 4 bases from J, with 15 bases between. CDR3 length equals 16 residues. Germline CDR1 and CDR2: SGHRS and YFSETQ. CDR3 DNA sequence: TGCGCCAGCAGCCCGACAGGAGACTTATATAATTCACCCCTCCACTTT. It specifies CASSPTGDLYNSPLHF.

This CDR3 is CASSYQGLTEAFF. CDR3 DNA sequence: TGTGCCAGCAGTTATCAGGGATTGACTGAAGCTTTCTTT. The chain employs TRBV6-5 and TRBJ1-1; D might be TRBD1 (5 bases). CDR3 length: 13 residues. V dropped 3 bases and J dropped 5 bases, with 10 bases sitting between them. Germline V lookup: CDR1 MNHEY, CDR2 SVGAGI.

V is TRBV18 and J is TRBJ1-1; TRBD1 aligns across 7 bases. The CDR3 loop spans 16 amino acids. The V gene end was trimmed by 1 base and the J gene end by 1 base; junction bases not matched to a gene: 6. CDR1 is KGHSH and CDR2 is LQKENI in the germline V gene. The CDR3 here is CASSPQEGAENTEAFF. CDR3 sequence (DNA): TGTGCCAGCTCACCACAGGAGGGGGCGGAGAACACTGAAGCTTTCTTT. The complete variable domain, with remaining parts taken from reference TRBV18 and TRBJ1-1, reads NAGVMQNPRHLVRRRGQEARLRCSPMKGHSHVYWYRQLPEEGLKFMVYLQKENIIDESGMPKERFSAEFPKEGPSILRIQQVVRGDSAAYFCASSPQEGAENTEAFFGQGTRLTVV.

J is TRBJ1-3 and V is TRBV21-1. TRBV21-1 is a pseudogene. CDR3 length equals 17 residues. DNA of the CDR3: TGTGCCAGCAGCAAAGGGGGAGGCCCTTCGGCTGGAAACACCATATATTTT. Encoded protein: CASSKGGGPSAGNTIYF.

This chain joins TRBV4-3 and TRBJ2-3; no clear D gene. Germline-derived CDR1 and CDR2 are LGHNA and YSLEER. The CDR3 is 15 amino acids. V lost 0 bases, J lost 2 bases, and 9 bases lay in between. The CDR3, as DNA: TGCGCCAGCAGCCAAGATCGGTCTATCACAGATACGCAGTATTTT. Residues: CASSQDRSITDTQYF.

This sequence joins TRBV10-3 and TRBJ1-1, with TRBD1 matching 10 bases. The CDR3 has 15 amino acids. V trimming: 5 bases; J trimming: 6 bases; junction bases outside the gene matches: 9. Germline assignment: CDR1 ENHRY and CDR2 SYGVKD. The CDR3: CAISTSGTGEAEAFF. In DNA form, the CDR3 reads TGTGCCATCAGTACCAGCGGGACAGGGGAGGCTGAAGCTTTCTTT.

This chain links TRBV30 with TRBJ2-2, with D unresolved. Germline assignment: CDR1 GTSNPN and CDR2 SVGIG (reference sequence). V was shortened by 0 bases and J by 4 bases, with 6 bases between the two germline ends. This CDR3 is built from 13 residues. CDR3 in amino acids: CAWSVRSTGELFF. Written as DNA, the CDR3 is TGTGCCTGGAGTGTACGGTCCACCGGGGAGCTGTTTTTT.

CDR3 loop: CASTGGFQSDTQYF. CDR3 nucleotides: TGTGCCAGCACAGGGGGTTTTCAATCCGATACGCAGTATTTT. This chain joins TRBV9 and TRBJ2-3, with TRBD1 identical over 7 bases. The CDR3 length is 14 residues. Trimming at V came to 6 bases and at J to 6 bases, leaving 10 bases not matched to a gene. CDR1 is SGDLS and CDR2 is YYNGEE in the germline V gene.

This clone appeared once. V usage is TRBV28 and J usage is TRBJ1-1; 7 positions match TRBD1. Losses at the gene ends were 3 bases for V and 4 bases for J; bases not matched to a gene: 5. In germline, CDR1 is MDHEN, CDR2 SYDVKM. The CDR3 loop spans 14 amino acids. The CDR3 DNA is TGTGCCAGCAGTTTTACAGGGGCCGTCACTGAAGCTTTCTTT. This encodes CASSFTGAVTEAFF.

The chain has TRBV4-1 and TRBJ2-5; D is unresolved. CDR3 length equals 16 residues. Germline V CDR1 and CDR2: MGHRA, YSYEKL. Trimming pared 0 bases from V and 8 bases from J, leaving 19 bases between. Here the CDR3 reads CASSQDFATDISTQYF. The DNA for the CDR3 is TGCGCCAGCAGCCAAGATTTTGCGACCGACATATCCACCCAGTACTTC.

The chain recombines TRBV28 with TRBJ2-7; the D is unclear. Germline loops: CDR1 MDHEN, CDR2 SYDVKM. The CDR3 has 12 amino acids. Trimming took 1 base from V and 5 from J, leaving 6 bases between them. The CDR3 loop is CASSLSTNEQYF. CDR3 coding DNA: TGTGCCAGCAGTTTATCAACAAACGAGCAGTACTTC.

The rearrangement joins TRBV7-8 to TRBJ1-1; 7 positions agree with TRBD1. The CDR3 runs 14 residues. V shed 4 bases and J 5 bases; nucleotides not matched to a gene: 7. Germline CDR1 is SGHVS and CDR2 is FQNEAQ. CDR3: CASSSTGRQTEAFF. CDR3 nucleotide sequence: TGTGCCAGCAGCTCGACAGGGAGGCAAACTGAAGCTTTCTTT.

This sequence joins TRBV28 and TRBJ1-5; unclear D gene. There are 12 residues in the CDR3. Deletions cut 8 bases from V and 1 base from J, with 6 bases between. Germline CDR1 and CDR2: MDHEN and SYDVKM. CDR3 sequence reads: CASRGSNQPQHF. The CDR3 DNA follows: TGTGCCAGCCGCGGGAGCAATCAGCCCCAGCATTTT.

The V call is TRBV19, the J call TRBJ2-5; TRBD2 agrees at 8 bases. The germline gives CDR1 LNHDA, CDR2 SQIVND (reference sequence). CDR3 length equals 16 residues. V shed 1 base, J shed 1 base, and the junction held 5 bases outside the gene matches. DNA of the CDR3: TGTGCCAGTAGTATAGCCGGGACTAGTCCCCAAGAGACCCAGTACTTC. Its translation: CASSIAGTSPQETQYF.

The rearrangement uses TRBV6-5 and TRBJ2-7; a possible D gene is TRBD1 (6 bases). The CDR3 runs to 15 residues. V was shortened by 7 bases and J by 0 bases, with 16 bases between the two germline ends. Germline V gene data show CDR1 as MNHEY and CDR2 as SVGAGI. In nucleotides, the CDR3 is TGTGCCAGCACCGAAACGCCGGGACACTCCTACGAGCAGTACTTC. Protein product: CASTETPGHSYEQYF.